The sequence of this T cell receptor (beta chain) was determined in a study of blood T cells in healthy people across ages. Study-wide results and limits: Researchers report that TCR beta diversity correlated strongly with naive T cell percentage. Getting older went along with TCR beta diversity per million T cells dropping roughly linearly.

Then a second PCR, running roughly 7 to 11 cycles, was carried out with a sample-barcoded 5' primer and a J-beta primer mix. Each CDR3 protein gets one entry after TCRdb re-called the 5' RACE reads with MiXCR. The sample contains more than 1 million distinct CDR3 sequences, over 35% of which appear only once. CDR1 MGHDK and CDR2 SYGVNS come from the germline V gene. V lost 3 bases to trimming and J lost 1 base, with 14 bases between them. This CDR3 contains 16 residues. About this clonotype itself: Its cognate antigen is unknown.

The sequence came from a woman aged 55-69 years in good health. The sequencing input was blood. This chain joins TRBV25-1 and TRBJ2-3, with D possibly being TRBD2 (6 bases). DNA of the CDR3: TGTGCCAGCAGTGAGCAGTTACGGAGGGGCACAGATACGCAGTATTTT. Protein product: CASSEQLRRGTDTQYF.